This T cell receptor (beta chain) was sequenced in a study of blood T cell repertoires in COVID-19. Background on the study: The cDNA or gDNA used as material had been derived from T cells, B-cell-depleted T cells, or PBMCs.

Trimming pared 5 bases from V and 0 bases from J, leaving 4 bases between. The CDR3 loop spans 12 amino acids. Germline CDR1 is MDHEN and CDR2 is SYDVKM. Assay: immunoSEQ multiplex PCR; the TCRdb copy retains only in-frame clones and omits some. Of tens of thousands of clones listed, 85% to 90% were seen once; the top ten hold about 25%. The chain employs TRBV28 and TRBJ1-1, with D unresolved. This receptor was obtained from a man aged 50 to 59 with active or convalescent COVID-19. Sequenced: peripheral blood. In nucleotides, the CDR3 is TGTGCCAGCAGTGAGTTGAACACTGAAGCTTTCTTT. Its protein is CASSELNTEAFF.